The 30 T cell receptor beta chains below were found in one sample sequenced in a study of T cell responses to AZD1222 COVID-19 vaccine. Sequencing was performed with immunoSEQ multiplex PCR; in TCRdb, only in-frame clones are kept and a portion is missing. The data show about 100,000 clones, roughly nine tenths seen once. The sequences come from peripheral blood, collected on day 0 of AZD1222 vaccination. The receptors originated from an adult in good health.

The chain combines TRBV24-1 with TRBJ2-5; D is unresolved. This CDR3 has 11 amino acids. Germline V gene lookup returns CDR1 KGHDR and CDR2 SFDVKD. V dropped 0 bases and J dropped 5 bases, with 0 bases sitting between them. This CDR3 reads CATSDLETQYF. CDR3 DNA sequence: TGTGCCACCAGTGATTTGGAGACCCAGTACTTC.

This chain joins TRBV11-3 and TRBJ1-1; D call uncertain. Trimming removed 3 bases from V and 0 bases from J, with 14 bases in between. This CDR3 has 16 amino acids. Per the germline V gene, CDR1 is SGHNT and CDR2 is YENEEA. CDR3 sequence: CASSLLPGPLNTEAFF. The CDR3 bases are TGTGCCAGCAGCTTGTTGCCTGGACCCCTGAACACTGAAGCTTTCTTT.

This clone was detected only once. V gene TRBV29-1 combines with J gene TRBJ1-4; tentatively, D is TRBD1 (6 bases). There are 12 residues in the CDR3. V was shortened by 7 bases and J by 10 bases, with 16 bases between the two germline ends. Germline loops: CDR1 SQVTM, CDR2 ANQGSEA. CDR3 region: CSAEDSSGKLFF. The CDR3 bases are TGCAGCGCAGAGGACAGTAGCGGAAAACTGTTTTTT.

J is TRBJ1-3 and V is TRBV30; no clear D. The V gene's germline CDR1 is GTSNPN and CDR2 SVGIG (reference sequence). This CDR3 has 12 residues. Deletions cut 0 bases from V and 10 bases from J, with 10 bases between. In nucleotides, the CDR3 is TGTGCCTGGAGTGTACAAGAGGGAACCATATATTTT. It yields the protein CAWSVQEGTIYF.

V gene TRBV7-2 combines with J gene TRBJ1-1; D uncertain. CDR1 and CDR2 (germline): SGHTA, FQGNSA. The CDR3 covers 15 residues. The V and J ends lost 3 bases and 4 bases respectively, with 15 bases between them. CDR3 sequence (DNA): TGTGCCAGCAGCTTTGCCGCCAATATCCGCACTGAAGCTTTCTTT. It is translated as CASSFAANIRTEAFF.

The J gene is TRBJ1-2, the V gene TRBV4-1; 9 positions match TRBD1. The V and J ends lost 3 bases and 0 bases, in that order; junction bases with no gene match: 5. Germline V lookup: CDR1 MGHRA, CDR2 YSYEKL. The CDR3 is 16 residues long. In nucleotides, the CDR3 is TGCGCCAGCAGCCACCGGGACAGGGTTTCTAACTATGGCTACACCTTC. Translated: CASSHRDRVSNYGYTF.

V and J are TRBV6-2 or TRBV6-3 and TRBJ1-1, with TRBD1 matching 8 bases. V shed 2 bases, J shed 11 bases, and the junction held 4 bases outside the gene matches. Germline CDR1 MNHEY, CDR2 SVGEGT. The CDR3 runs to 12 residues. The DNA for the CDR3 is TGTGCCAGCAGTTACCCAAGACAGGGGGCTTTCTTT. It specifies CASSYPRQGAFF.

The V and J genes are TRBV7-6 and TRBJ2-7; D may be TRBD1 (6 bases). This CDR3 has 18 residues. The germline V gene encodes CDR1 SGHVS and CDR2 FNYEAQ. V was trimmed by 5 bases and J by 3 bases, leaving 26 bases between them. The CDR3 nucleotides are TGTGCCAGCAGCCCGATGGTGCAGGGGTACGGGTGGGACTACGAGCAGTACTTC. Translated, it gives CASSPMVQGYGWDYEQYF.

This chain connects TRBV2 to TRBJ1-5, with D maybe TRBD1 (6 bases). Deletions cut 5 bases from V and 0 bases from J, with 8 bases between. Germline CDR1 SNHLY, CDR2 FYNNEI. The CDR3 has 14 amino acids. The DNA for the CDR3 is TGTGCCAGCAGTCCACAGGGTAGCAATCAGCCCCAGCATTTT. Translation: CASSPQGSNQPQHF.

The rearrangement uses TRBV29-1 and TRBJ2-1; 8 bases are a match to TRBD2. After removal of 2 bases from V and 1 base from J, the junction contained 7 bases not matched to a gene. Germline V gene sequence: CDR1 SQVTM, CDR2 ANQGSEA. The CDR3 is made up of 16 amino acids. The CDR3, as DNA: TGCAGCGTTGAATCCGGGACTAGTTCGTCCTACAATGAGCAGTTCTTC. It specifies CSVESGTSSSYNEQFF.

Only one count was recorded for this clone. This chain links TRBV7-2 with TRBJ2-1; 7 bases are shared with TRBD1. This CDR3 spans 12 amino acids. From germline, CDR1 is SGHTA and CDR2 FQGNSA. Losses at the gene ends were 5 bases for V and 10 bases for J; bases not matched to a gene: 5. As DNA, the CDR3 is TGTGCCAGCAGCCCCCGGACAGGCGAGCAGTTCTTC. Amino acid sequence: CASSPRTGEQFF.

V usage is TRBV7-2 and J usage is TRBJ1-1; tentatively, D is TRBD1 (5 bases). V was trimmed by 3 bases and J by 0 bases, leaving 17 bases between them. CDR1 and CDR2 (germline): SGHTA, FQGNSA. The CDR3 consists of 17 residues. The CDR3 spells CASSFPWRGAMNTEAFF. As DNA, the CDR3 is TGTGCCAGCAGCTTCCCTTGGCGGGGCGCTATGAACACTGAAGCTTTCTTT.

V gene TRBV7-8 combines with J gene TRBJ1-6; D not certain. Germline V gene data show CDR1 as SGHVS and CDR2 as FQNEAQ. V lost 5 bases, J lost 8 bases, and 13 bases lay in between. The CDR3 consists of 14 residues. For the CDR3, the DNA is TGTGCCAGCAGCCCGCGTCGTTGGTATTCACCCCTCCACTTT. Translation gives CASSPRRWYSPLHF.

The chain joins TRBV9 to TRBJ1-4, with 9 positions matching TRBD1. Germline V CDR1 and CDR2: SGDLS, YYNGEE. The CDR3 is 13 residues long. V trimming: 0 bases; J trimming: 14 bases; junction bases outside the gene matches: 5. The CDR3 loop reads CASSVGGQGGLFF. As DNA, the CDR3 is TGTGCCAGCAGCGTAGGGGGACAGGGTGGCCTGTTTTTT. The variable domain in full, completed from reference TRBV9 and TRBJ1-4, reads DSGVTQTPKHLITATGQRVTLRCSPRSGDLSVYWYQQSLDQGLQFLIQYYNGEERAKGNILERFSAQQFPDLHSELNLSSLELGDSALYFCASSVGGQGGLFFGSGTQLSVL.

This clone was counted between two and nine times. The chain joins TRBV6-5 to TRBJ1-6; no definite D call. The CDR3 length is 14 residues. V was pared by 3 bases and J by 6 bases, with 9 bases between. Germline V gene sequence: CDR1 MNHEY, CDR2 SVGAGI. For the CDR3, the DNA is TGTGCCAGCAGTTATAGTTTCGGTAATTCACCCCTCCACTTT. Translating gives CASSYSFGNSPLHF.

The sample holds one count of this clone. The genes are TRBV4-1 and TRBJ2-1, with 8 bases aligning to TRBD2. The junction had 11 bases not matched to a gene; V was cut back by 8 bases and J by 8 bases. The CDR3 consists of 14 residues. Germline V gene lookup returns CDR1 MGHRA and CDR2 YSYEKL. The CDR3 sequence: CASGKREKWDEQFF. CDR3 coding DNA: TGCGCCAGCGGTAAGCGGGAGAAGTGGGATGAGCAGTTCTTC.

The chain employs TRBV5-5 and TRBJ2-5; 7 bases align to TRBD1. CDR3 length equals 14 residues. The trim removed 0 bases at V and 4 bases at J, leaving 3 bases unmatched. Germline assignment: CDR1 SGHKS and CDR2 YYEKEE (reference sequence). The DNA of the CDR3 is TGTGCCAGCAGCTTGGACAGGGGCTTAGAGACCCAGTACTTC. As protein: CASSLDRGLETQYF.

The chain joins TRBV4-2 to TRBJ2-2; no clear D. Germline CDR1 LGHNA, CDR2 YNFKEQ. V shed 4 bases and J shed 5 bases, with 17 bases lying between them. This CDR3 spans 16 amino acids. DNA for the CDR3: TGTGCCAGCAGCCCCCTTGACTGGAACTCTACCGGGGAGCTGTTTTTT. As protein: CASSPLDWNSTGELFF.

This clone has only one observation. This chain links TRBV5-1 with TRBJ2-7, with TRBD1 matching 8 bases. With V trimmed by 4 bases and J by 3 bases, 6 bases remained unmatched. In germline, CDR1 is SGHRS, CDR2 YFSETQ. CDR3 length: 14 amino acids. In DNA, the CDR3 is TGCGCCAGCAGCCCGGGGGACAGGAACTACGAGCAGTACTTC. Its translation: CASSPGDRNYEQYF.

The rearrangement uses TRBV4-2 and TRBJ1-3; 9 bases match TRBD1. CDR3 length: 15 amino acids. After removal of 3 bases from V and 0 bases from J, the junction contained 0 bases not matched to a gene. The germline gives CDR1 LGHNA, CDR2 YNFKEQ. The CDR3 DNA reads as TGTGCCAGCAGCCAGACAGGGGGCTCTGGAAACACCATATATTTT. This sequence encodes CASSQTGGSGNTIYF.

The chain has TRBV7-2 and TRBJ1-2, with 7 bases aligning to TRBD1. This CDR3 contains 16 residues. The trim removed 0 bases at V and 4 bases at J, leaving 8 bases unmatched. CDR1 and CDR2 from the germline V gene are SGHTA and FQGNSA. CDR3 region: CASSLAEGAQSYGYTF. CDR3 bases: TGTGCCAGCAGCTTAGCTGAGGGGGCTCAGTCCTATGGCTACACCTTC.

This chain connects TRBV4-3 to TRBJ2-5, with 9 bases that match TRBD2. The V and J ends lost 1 base and 4 bases, in that order; junction bases with no gene match: 4. This CDR3 region has 15 residues. The germline V gene has CDR1 LGHNA and CDR2 YSLEER. CDR3 DNA: TGCGCCAGCAGCCAAGGGACTAGCGTCGTAGAGACCCAGTACTTC. It specifies CASSQGTSVVETQYF.

V and J are TRBV19 and TRBJ2-1; no definite D call. Germline lookup yields CDR1 LNHDA and CDR2 SQIVND (reference sequence). Trimming removed 4 bases from V and 4 bases from J, with 17 bases in between. The CDR3 loop spans 16 amino acids. The CDR3 DNA is TGTGCCAGTAGTAACTTGGCGGTATTTAATTACAATGAGCAGTTCTTC. Protein sequence: CASSNLAVFNYNEQFF.

This chain connects TRBV5-6 to TRBJ2-1, with 7 bases that match TRBD2. Germline V gives CDR1 SGHDT, CDR2 YYEEEE. The CDR3 is 13 amino acids. The ends lost 4 bases at V and 3 bases at J; junction bases unmatched: 1. CDR3 nucleotides: TGTGCCAGCAGCCGGGACTACTACAATGAGCAGTTCTTC. It specifies CASSRDYYNEQFF.

The rearrangement joins TRBV19 to TRBJ2-7; weak D call: TRBD1 (7 bases). V was clipped by 4 bases and J by 3 bases, with 16 bases between them. This CDR3 contains 15 residues. Germline V lookup: CDR1 LNHDA, CDR2 SQIVND (reference sequence). The CDR3: CASSTRTGLYYEQYF. CDR3 nucleotide sequence: TGTGCCAGTAGTACTCGGACAGGACTATACTACGAGCAGTACTTC.

The V gene is TRBV5-8, the J gene TRBJ2-7; maybe TRBD2 (5 bases). The CDR3 consists of 13 residues. Germline V gene lookup returns CDR1 SGHTS and CDR2 YDEGEE. Trimming shortened V by 3 bases and J by 5 bases, and 12 bases separated the two germline ends. The CDR3 sequence: CASSSYTSNEQYF. CDR3 coding DNA: TGTGCCAGCAGCTCCTATACTAGTAACGAGCAGTACTTC.

This clone was counted once. CDR3 DNA sequence: TGTGCCAGCAGCCACGCATGGACAGGAGAGACTAACTATGGCTACACCTTC. Translating it yields CASSHAWTGETNYGYTF. The chain has TRBV9 and TRBJ1-2; 7 bases agree with TRBD1. Germline-derived CDR1 and CDR2 are SGDLS and YYNGEE. V shed 4 bases and J 0 bases; nucleotides not matched to a gene: 12. The CDR3 spans 17 residues.

This clone was counted a single time. V is TRBV7-2 and J is TRBJ2-7, with 10 bases fitting TRBD2. The CDR3 extends over 18 amino acids. V trimming: 5 bases; J trimming: 2 bases; junction bases outside the gene matches: 15. Per the germline V gene, CDR1 is SGHTA and CDR2 is FQGNSA. CDR3 DNA: TGTGCCAGCAGCCCCTCACTAGCGGGAACCTATAATACCTACGAGCAGTACTTC. This codes for CASSPSLAGTYNTYEQYF.

V usage is TRBV20-1 and J usage is TRBJ1-1; the match to TRBD1 covers 8 bases. V was clipped by 3 bases and J by 10 bases; unmatched bases: 13. The CDR3 spans 14 residues. Germline values: CDR1 DFQATT, CDR2 SNEGSKA (reference sequence). CDR3 loop: CSASLGQGLLGAFF. The CDR3, as DNA: TGCAGTGCTAGTCTCGGACAGGGACTCTTAGGAGCTTTCTTT.

The rearrangement links TRBV20-1 to TRBJ1-1; unclear D gene. Trimming removed 3 bases at V and 2 bases at J, with 10 bases between. The CDR3 contains 13 residues. CDR1 and CDR2 from the germline V gene are DFQATT and SNEGSKA (reference sequence). The CDR3 bases are TGCAGTGCTAGTTCGGGATTTAACACTGAAGCTTTCTTT. This encodes CSASSGFNTEAFF.